This is a list of T cell receptor beta chains from one sample in a study of blood T cell repertoires in COVID-19. TCRdb's copy holds only in-frame clones and misses some; the assay was immunoSEQ multiplex PCR. The profile covers around 290,000 clones, with 90% to 95% appearing a single time and about 2.2% taken by the ten largest. The sequencing input was peripheral blood. The receptors shown here come from a woman aged 30 to 39 with COVID-19, enrolled during active disease. The CDR3 runs from the conserved cysteine through the conserved F or W. D genes are given only for firm matches. A clone size is listed for some rows: how often the clone was seen (once, few, many), or a class if it is expanded.

d_call	clone_size	v_call	j_call	cdr3_aa	cdr3_nt
NA	NA	TRBV30	TRBJ2-5	CAWTTRGMGETQYF	TGTGCCTGGACTACGAGGGGGATGGGGGAGACCCAGTACTTC
TRBD2	NA	TRBV5-4	TRBJ2-1	CASSPSAGGPYNEQFF	TGTGCCAGCAGCCCGAGCGCGGGAGGGCCTTACAATGAGCAGTTCTTC
TRBD1	NA	TRBV25-1	TRBJ1-4	CASSPAGQGHEKLFF	TGTGCCAGCAGTCCCGCGGGACAGGGACATGAAAAACTGTTTTTT
TRBD1	NA	TRBV27	TRBJ2-7	CASSQDRFSYEQYF	TGTGCCAGCAGTCAGGACAGGTTCTCCTACGAGCAGTACTTC
TRBD1	NA	TRBV3-1/TRBV3-2	TRBJ1-2	CASSPFLDRDYGYTF	TGTGCCAGCAGCCCTTTCCTAGACAGGGACTATGGCTACACCTTC
NA	NA	TRBV2	TRBJ2-7	CASRARRWVTPYEQYF	TGTGCCAGCAGGGCTAGAAGATGGGTTACACCCTACGAGCAGTACTTC
NA	NA	TRBV2	TRBJ1-2	CASSQEANYGYTF	TGTGCCAGCAGCCAGGAAGCTAACTATGGCTACACCTTC
NA	NA	TRBV27	TRBJ1-1	CASSSLGWGVGTEAFF	TGTGCCAGCAGTTCGTTAGGGTGGGGCGTGGGCACTGAAGCTTTCTTT
NA	NA	TRBV29-1	TRBJ2-1	CSVDFSAEQFF	TGCAGCGTTGATTTCAGCGCTGAGCAGTTCTTC
NA	NA	TRBV7-8	TRBJ2-7	CASSFGQGGSEQYF	TGTGCCAGCAGCTTCGGGCAGGGCGGTAGCGAGCAGTACTTC
NA	NA	TRBV11-2	TRBJ1-1	CASSLDPGRGTEAFF	TGTGCCAGCAGCTTAGATCCAGGGAGGGGCACTGAAGCTTTCTTT
TRBD2	NA	TRBV19	TRBJ2-1	CASRELAGIGNEQFF	TGTGCCAGTAGAGAACTAGCGGGAATTGGAAATGAGCAGTTCTTC
TRBD2	NA	TRBV7-6	TRBJ2-3	CASSFSGGGDTQYF	TGTGCCAGCAGCTTTAGCGGGGGCGGGGATACGCAGTATTTT
TRBD2	NA	TRBV19	TRBJ2-1	CASSIMAGGLRNEQFF	TGTGCCAGTAGTATCATGGCGGGGGGCTTGAGGAATGAGCAGTTCTTC
TRBD2	NA	TRBV7-9	TRBJ2-1	CASSLVGTSTSDEQFF	TGTGCCAGCAGCTTAGTCGGGACTAGCACATCCGATGAGCAGTTCTTC
NA	NA	TRBV28	TRBJ2-7	CASSLIPRTTRDEQYF	TGTGCCAGCAGTTTAATCCCCAGAACTACTCGGGACGAGCAGTACTTC
TRBD1	once	TRBV28	TRBJ1-1	CASSQPGGNTEAFF	TGTGCCAGCAGCCAACCAGGGGGTAACACTGAAGCTTTCTTT
NA	NA	TRBV15	TRBJ2-1	CATSRDRLNEQFF	TGTGCCACCAGCAGAGATAGACTGAATGAGCAGTTCTTC
TRBD1	NA	TRBV5-8	TRBJ1-5	CASSTGQGLYQPQHF	TGTGCCAGCAGCACCGGACAGGGACTCTATCAGCCCCAGCATTTT
TRBD2	NA	TRBV28	TRBJ2-2	CASSSLAGVVGELFF	TGTGCCAGCAGTTCCTTAGCGGGAGTGGTCGGGGAGCTGTTTTTT
TRBD1	NA	TRBV29-1	TRBJ1-1	CSVDKQGIGTEAFF	TGCAGCGTTGACAAACAGGGGATCGGCACTGAAGCTTTCTTT
NA	NA	TRBV27	TRBJ1-1	CASSLSQTGTMNTEAFF	TGTGCCAGCAGTTTATCGCAGACAGGCACCATGAACACTGAAGCTTTCTTT
NA	NA	TRBV14	TRBJ1-1	CASSHDDRNTEAFF	TGTGCCAGCAGCCACGATGACAGGAACACTGAAGCTTTCTTT
TRBD1	NA	TRBV20-1	TRBJ1-1	CSAEETGVAFF	TGCAGTGCTGAGGAAACAGGGGTGGCTTTCTTT
NA	NA	TRBV27	TRBJ1-4	CASSFQGANEKLFF	TGTGCCAGCAGTTTCCAAGGAGCCAATGAAAAACTGTTTTTT
NA	NA	TRBV2	TRBJ1-4	CASSVVTSNEKLFF	TGTGCCAGCAGTGTTGTCACAAGTAATGAAAAACTGTTTTTT
NA	NA	TRBV5-4	TRBJ2-5	CASSLDGSTNPWETQYF	TGTGCCAGCAGCTTGGATGGGAGCACTAATCCCTGGGAGACCCAGTACTTC
NA	NA	TRBV6-5	TRBJ1-2	CASLVRNNYGYTF	TGTGCCAGCTTGGTCAGGAATAACTATGGCTACACCTTC
TRBD2	NA	TRBV2	TRBJ2-1	CASSERYIRLAGQYNEQFF	TGTGCCAGCAGTGAACGATACATAAGACTAGCGGGGCAATACAATGAGCAGTTCTTC
TRBD1	once	TRBV7-9	TRBJ2-3	CASSFDRATSTDTQYF	TGTGCCAGCAGCTTCGACAGGGCCACTAGCACAGATACGCAGTATTTT
TRBD1	NA	TRBV18	TRBJ2-7	CASSLNGQGMSSYEQYF	TGTGCCAGCTCTCTAAATGGACAGGGGATGAGCTCCTACGAGCAGTACTTC
TRBD1	NA	TRBV19	TRBJ1-6	CASSKFSGTGGGSPLHF	TGTGCCAGTAGTAAATTCTCCGGGACAGGGGGCGGTTCACCCCTCCACTTT
NA	NA	TRBV7-2	TRBJ1-1	CASSLASGRRTEAFF	TGTGCCAGCAGCTTAGCCTCGGGGAGGAGAACTGAAGCTTTCTTT
TRBD2	NA	TRBV28	TRBJ2-3	CASSLGTSVTDTQYF	TGTGCCAGCAGTTTGGGGACTAGCGTGACAGATACGCAGTATTTT
TRBD1	NA	TRBV5-1	TRBJ1-1	CASSRTGGTEAFF	TGCGCCAGCAGCAGGACAGGGGGCACTGAAGCTTTCTTT
NA	NA	TRBV7-9	TRBJ1-1	CASSPHTFGGITEAFF	TGTGCCAGCAGCCCCCATACGTTTGGGGGCATCACTGAAGCTTTCTTT
TRBD1	NA	TRBV24-1	TRBJ2-7	CATSDPRTGGIEQYF	TGTGCCACCAGTGATCCCCGGACAGGGGGCATCGAGCAGTACTTC
NA	NA	TRBV28	TRBJ2-1	CATANRDPPRNEQFF	TGTGCCACCGCCAACAGGGACCCTCCCAGGAATGAGCAGTTCTTC
NA	NA	TRBV9	TRBJ1-1	CASSVDPGGTEAFF	TGTGCCAGCAGCGTAGATCCCGGGGGGACTGAAGCTTTCTTT
TRBD1	NA	TRBV28	TRBJ1-4	CASSLYGQGGEKLFF	TGTGCCAGCAGTTTGTACGGACAGGGTGGGGAAAAACTGTTTTTT
TRBD2	NA	TRBV10-1	TRBJ2-4	CASSEFLAGGPTAKNIQYF	TGCGCCAGCAGTGAGTTTCTAGCGGGAGGGCCTACCGCCAAAAACATTCAGTACTTC
NA	NA	TRBV5-1	TRBJ2-7	CASSLFQDYEQYF	TGCGCCAGCAGCTTGTTTCAGGACTACGAGCAGTACTTC
NA	NA	TRBV5-8	TRBJ1-1	CASSLGAEAFF	TGTGCCAGCAGCTTGGGAGCTGAAGCTTTCTTT
NA	NA	TRBV15	TRBJ2-1	CATSSRRELGLGEQFF	TGTGCCACCAGCAGCAGACGGGAGCTAGGTCTCGGTGAGCAGTTCTTC
TRBD1	NA	TRBV10-2	TRBJ1-1	CASSRDRVKTEAFF	TGCGCCAGCAGCCGGGACAGGGTGAAGACTGAAGCTTTCTTT
TRBD1	NA	TRBV19	TRBJ2-7	CASSLDRGNYEQYF	TGTGCCAGTAGTCTCGACAGGGGGAACTACGAGCAGTACTTC
NA	NA	TRBV15	TRBJ1-1	CATSRDRGLGTEAFF	TGTGCCACCAGCAGAGATAGAGGGCTGGGGACTGAAGCTTTCTTT
NA	NA	TRBV7-3	TRBJ2-6	CASSLTSGSGANVLTF	TGTGCCAGCAGCTTAACGTCAGGGTCTGGGGCCAACGTCCTGACTTTC
TRBD2	NA	TRBV27	TRBJ2-1	CASTPLGGNLPMDEQFF	TGTGCCAGCACCCCCCTGGGAGGGAATCTCCCTATGGATGAGCAGTTCTTC
NA	NA	TRBV3-1/TRBV3-2	TRBJ1-1	CASSQGHSNTEAFF	TGTGCCAGCAGCCAAGGACACTCGAACACTGAAGCTTTCTTT
TRBD1	NA	TRBV28	TRBJ1-3	CASSSQITGGWRNTIYF	TGTGCCAGCAGTTCCCAAATAACAGGGGGCTGGAGAAACACCATATATTTT
TRBD1	NA	TRBV7-2	TRBJ2-3	CASSLAGTGSKKDTQYF	TGTGCCAGCAGCTTAGCGGGGACAGGGTCTAAGAAAGATACGCAGTATTTT
TRBD1	NA	TRBV24-1	TRBJ1-1	CATSVGDREAFF	TGTGCCACCAGTGTTGGGGACAGGGAAGCTTTCTTT
NA	NA	TRBV2	TRBJ1-5	CASRGGQAQGNQPQHF	TGTGCCAGCAGGGGGGGGCAGGCTCAAGGCAATCAGCCCCAGCATTTT
TRBD2	NA	TRBV5-1	TRBJ2-1	CASSFAAASGRAGNEQFF	TGCGCCAGCAGCTTTGCTGCGGCTAGCGGGAGGGCCGGTAATGAGCAGTTCTTC